The 24 T cell receptor beta chains presented below share a single source sample, sequenced in a study of Graves' ophthalmopathy and Graves' hyperthyroidism. Amplifying from RNA transcripts, the study obtained TCR beta CDR3 regions. Investigators did first-round RT-PCR with HTBI primers, then second-round multiplex PCR. TCRdb reanalysed the multiplex PCR reads using MiXCR and keeps one entry per CDR3 protein. The table lists over a million distinct CDR3 sequences, about 38% of them singletons. The sample was peripheral blood or thyroid tissue (not recorded which). The receptors come from an adult man with Graves' hyperthyroidism.

The genes are TRBV7-7 and TRBJ1-6, with 8 nucleotides matching TRBD1. Germline lookup yields CDR1 SSHAT and CDR2 FNYEAQ (reference sequence). The J segment lost 10 bases and the V segment lost 4 bases, leaving 12 bases of the junction unmatched. CDR3 length equals 16 residues. The CDR3 here is CASSSTAGTGQSPLHF. CDR3 sequence (DNA): TGTGCCAGCAGCTCAACAGCCGGGACAGGCCAATCACCCCTCCACTTT.

Of note for this clonotype: This may come from a read error, since a much larger clone is one base off. V usage is TRBV7-9 and J usage is TRBJ2-7; TRBD1 agrees at 7 bases. With V trimmed by 6 bases and J by 1 base, 6 bases remained unmatched. The CDR3 is made up of 14 amino acids. Per germline, CDR1 SEHNR and CDR2 FQNEAQ (reference sequence). The CDR3 DNA reads as TGTGCCAGCAGTCACGGGACAGAATCCTACGAGCAGTACTTC. This encodes CASSHGTESYEQYF.

Ten or more counts support this clonotype. The chain is built from TRBV5-1 and TRBJ1-2, with D possibly TRBD1 on 6 matching bases. The CDR3 spans 12 residues. The ends were cut back, 3 bases at V and 7 bases at J, with 10 bases in the middle. Germline V gene data show CDR1 as SGHRS and CDR2 as YFSETQ. The CDR3 loop reads CASSSGAGGYTF. The CDR3 nucleotides are TGCGCCAGCAGCTCGGGGGCGGGTGGCTACACCTTC.

The sample holds a few counts of this clonotype. The chain combines TRBV18 with TRBJ2-7, with unresolved D. Germline V lookup: CDR1 KGHSH, CDR2 LQKENI. The CDR3 loop spans 12 amino acids. V lost 1 base and J 5 bases, leaving 6 bases between the germline ends. In DNA, the CDR3 is TGTGCCAGCTCACCACTAGTTGACGAGCAGTACTTC. It encodes CASSPLVDEQYF. Full variable domain (missing parts from reference TRBV18 and TRBJ2-7): NAGVMQNPRHLVRRRGQEARLRCSPMKGHSHVYWYRQLPEEGLKFMVYLQKENIIDESGMPKERFSAEFPKEGPSILRIQQVVRGDSAAYFCASSPLVDEQYFGPGTRLTVT.

This clonotype has only a few counts. The rearrangement uses TRBV6-6 and TRBJ1-2, with D perhaps TRBD1 (6 bases). Germline V gene data show CDR1 as MNHNY and CDR2 as SVGAGI (reference sequence). The CDR3 has 14 residues. Trimming cost V 6 bases and J 2 bases, with 13 bases left between them. This chain's CDR3 is CASRNKGGNYGYTF. DNA of the CDR3: TGTGCCAGCAGGAACAAGGGGGGGAACTATGGCTACACCTTC.

There are many counts of this clonotype. The chain couples TRBV11-2 to TRBJ1-2, with D perhaps TRBD1 (5 bases). V was trimmed by 5 bases and J by 8 bases, leaving 18 bases between them. CDR3 length: 14 residues. Germline CDR1 SGHAT, CDR2 FQNNGV. The CDR3 loop is CASSARTGLDGYTF. For the CDR3, the DNA is TGTGCCAGCAGCGCCCGCACAGGTCTGGACGGCTACACCTTC.

The chain is built from TRBV3-1 and TRBJ2-2, with TRBD1 as a possible D gene (6 bases). Germline CDR1 reads LGHDT; CDR2 reads YNNKEL (reference sequence). The CDR3 runs to 16 residues. Trimming took off 0 bases at V and 6 bases at J, with 14 bases between the two ends. CDR3 bases: TGTGCCAGCAGCCAAGAAAACCCGACAGGAGCCGGGGAGCTGTTTTTT. This codes for CASSQENPTGAGELFF.

The chain combines TRBV11-2 with TRBJ2-7; weak D call: TRBD2 (6 bases). From germline, CDR1 is SGHAT and CDR2 FQNNGV. The length of the CDR3 is 16 residues. V lost 5 bases and J 3 bases, leaving 20 bases between the germline ends. This CDR3 reads CASSPGWRVGDYEQYF. The CDR3 DNA reads TGTGCCAGCAGCCCTGGGTGGAGGGTTGGTGACTACGAGCAGTACTTC.

This clonotype was observed at least ten times. The rearrangement joins TRBV20-1 to TRBJ1-4, with unresolved D. The ends were cut back, 3 bases at V and 4 bases at J, with 9 bases in the middle. Germline V gene lookup returns CDR1 DFQATT and CDR2 SNEGSKA (reference sequence). The CDR3 extends over 13 amino acids. CDR3 loop: CSARHTGNEKLFF. The CDR3 DNA sequence: TGCAGTGCTAGGCACACCGGTAATGAAAAACTGTTTTTT.

On this clonotype itself: One end of the junction fails to match germline, which may point to a read error. This chain links TRBV6-5 with TRBJ1-6; TRBD1 matches at 9 bases. Germline assignment: CDR1 MNHEY and CDR2 SVGAGI. The CDR3 extends over 13 amino acids. CDR3 sequence reads: CASSYLGTGIQLF. DNA of the CDR3: TGTGCCAGCAGTTACCTCGGGACAGGGATACAGCTCTTT.

The chain is built from TRBV7-2 and TRBJ1-1; the match to TRBD1 covers 12 bases. CDR1 SGHTA and CDR2 FQGNSA come from the germline V gene. This CDR3 comprises 17 residues. Trimming removed 6 bases from V and 1 base from J; junction bases left unmatched: 9. The CDR3 region is CASRSGTGGSRNTEAFF. The CDR3 DNA sequence: TGTGCCAGCAGGTCTGGGACAGGGGGCTCAAGGAACACTGAAGCTTTCTTT.

The chain is built from TRBV7-3 and TRBJ2-5, with D perhaps TRBD1 (5 bases). The CDR3 is 15 amino acids. Germline V gene sequence: CDR1 SGHTA, CDR2 FQGTGA. V was trimmed by 5 bases and J by 14 bases, leaving 27 bases between them. The CDR3 reads CASSPYTGARKNQYF. In DNA, the CDR3 is TGTGCCAGCAGCCCCTACACTGGGGCCCGGAAAAACCAATACTTC.

About this clonotype: A much bigger clone sits one base away, suggesting this may be a read error. The chain has TRBV25-1 and TRBJ1-5; unclear D gene. Deletions cut 0 bases from V and 4 bases from J, with 7 bases between. The CDR3 runs to 14 residues. CDR1 and CDR2 from the germline V gene are MGHDK and SYGVNS. The CDR3 region is CASSEYAWNQPQHF. The CDR3, as DNA: TGTGCCAGCAGTGAATATGCATGGAATCAGCCCCAGCATTTT. The variable domain in full, with the rest retrieved from reference TRBV25-1 and TRBJ1-5, is EADIYQTPRYLVIGTGKKITLECSQTMGHDKMYWYQQDPGMELHLIHYSYGVNSTEKGDLSSESTVSRIRTEHFPLTLESARPSHTSQYLCASSEYAWNQPQHFGDGTRLSIL.

This clonotype was seen ten or more times. The V gene is TRBV11-3, the J gene TRBJ2-2, with D perhaps matching TRBD2 (6 bases). The germline V gene has CDR1 SGHNT and CDR2 YENEEA. Trimming shortened V by 2 bases and J by 6 bases, and 16 bases separated the two germline ends. The CDR3 spans 16 residues. The CDR3 sequence is CASSLQDYRVPGELFF. Written as DNA, the CDR3 is TGTGCCAGCAGCTTACAGGACTACCGAGTTCCCGGGGAGCTGTTTTTT.

The chain couples TRBV24-1 to TRBJ2-5; tentatively, D is TRBD1 or TRBD2 (5 bases each). The CDR3 consists of 12 residues. Trimming left V 12 bases short and J 5 bases short, with 15 bases between. CDR1 and CDR2 (germline): KGHDR, SFDVKD. The CDR3: CAPPGSRETQYF. Written as DNA, the CDR3 is TGTGCCCCGCCAGGGAGTAGGGAGACCCAGTACTTC.

This clonotype was seen repeatedly, ten times or more. The rearrangement uses TRBV6-5 and TRBJ2-5, with 8 bases aligning to TRBD1. Germline V gives CDR1 MNHEY, CDR2 SVGAGI. V lost 2 bases to trimming and J lost 5 bases; unmatched junction nucleotides: 10. The CDR3 is 16 residues long. For the CDR3, the DNA is TGTGCCAGCAGTTACCAAACAGGACAGGGATGGGAGACCCAGTACTTC. This encodes CASSYQTGQGWETQYF.

Details on this clonotype: This may be a read error, as it is one base from a much larger clone. This likely comes from a read error, as the CDR3 has no conserved phenylalanine or tryptophan at its end. The gene calls are TRBV7-2 and TRBJ2-7; 8 bases are a match to TRBD1. With V trimmed by 5 bases and J by 5 bases, 5 bases remained unmatched. Germline lookup yields CDR1 SGHTA and CDR2 FQGNSA. There are 13 residues in the CDR3. The CDR3 nucleotides read TGTGCCAGCAGCCCGGACAGGGTCCACGAGCAGTACTCC. Protein sequence: CASSPDRVHEQYS.

V is TRBV4-3 and J is TRBJ2-6; D is possibly TRBD1 (6 bases). This CDR3 region has 16 residues. The V and J ends lost 4 bases and 2 bases respectively, with 12 bases between them. Germline loops: CDR1 LGHNA, CDR2 YSLEER. CDR3: CASSPGVLPGANVLTF. CDR3 bases: TGCGCCAGCAGCCCAGGGGTCCTCCCTGGGGCCAACGTCCTGACTTTC.

This clonotype showed up just a few times. The chain joins TRBV11-2 to TRBJ2-7; TRBD1 matches at 11 bases. The CDR3 is made up of 20 amino acids. Germline V gene lookup returns CDR1 SGHAT and CDR2 FQNNGV. Unmatched junction bases numbered 17, after V lost 4 bases and J lost 0 bases. CDR3 loop: CASSSPRGQGETPSSYEQYF. CDR3 sequence (DNA): TGTGCCAGCAGCTCGCCGAGGGGACAGGGGGAAACCCCAAGCTCCTACGAGCAGTACTTC. The full variable domain, in which reference TRBV11-2 and TRBJ2-7 provide the parts outside the CDR3, is EAGVAQSPRYKIIEKRQSVAFWCNPISGHATLYWYQQILGQGPKLLIQFQNNGVVDDSQLPKDRFSAERLKGVDSTLKIQPAKLEDSAVYLCASSSPRGQGETPSSYEQYFGPGTRLTVT.

In this sample, this clonotype turned up a few times. This chain uses TRBV20-1 with TRBJ2-2, with 12 bases matching TRBD2. V dropped 5 bases and J dropped 5; count of bases not matched to a gene: 6. From germline, CDR1 is DFQATT and CDR2 SNEGSKA (reference sequence). The CDR3 is 15 amino acids. The DNA of the CDR3 is TGCAGTGCTTTGCCGGGGACTAGCGGGACCGGGGAGCTGTTTTTT. Translation: CSALPGTSGTGELFF.

The V gene is TRBV12-3 or TRBV12-4, the J gene TRBJ1-1, with D unresolved. The CDR3 is 13 residues long. V lost 3 bases, J lost 3 bases, and 8 bases lay in between. The chain's CDR3 is CASSFRADTEAFF. The CDR3 DNA sequence: TGTGCCAGCAGTTTCCGAGCGGACACTGAAGCTTTCTTT.

The rearrangement uses TRBV4-2 and TRBJ1-4; unclear D gene. Germline loops: CDR1 LGHNA, CDR2 YNFKEQ. Deletions cut 5 bases from V and 7 bases from J, with 23 bases between. This CDR3 comprises 17 residues. CDR3 nucleotide sequence: TGTGCCAGCAGCGACCGGCACAATGGGCCAAGGCGTGAAAAACTGTTTTTT. This encodes CASSDRHNGPRREKLFF.

Concerning this clonotype: A read error may be the cause here, since a much bigger clone is one base away. V and J are TRBV6-6 and TRBJ2-5, with unresolved D. Trimming stripped 5 bases from V and 1 base from J, with 20 bases between. CDR3 length equals 17 residues. The germline gives CDR1 MNHNY, CDR2 SVGAGI (reference sequence). The DNA for the CDR3 is TGTGCCAGCAGTGACCCGGACCCTTACTATACCCAAGAGACCCAGTACTTC. This translates into CASSDPDPYYTQETQYF.

Turning to this clonotype: Given a much more abundant clone one base away, this may be a read error. The rearrangement joins TRBV29-1 to TRBJ1-1; weak D call: TRBD1 (5 bases). CDR1 is SQVTM, CDR2 ANQGSEA, per germline. Trimming pared 2 bases from V and 6 bases from J, leaving 7 bases between. CDR3 size: 11 residues. The CDR3 region is CSVEKGAEAFF. The CDR3 DNA follows: TGCAGCGTTGAAAAAGGGGCTGAAGCTTTCTTT.